This record looks at one TCR beta chain sequence and its context. Clones were sequenced by immunoSEQ multiplex PCR, and TCRdb holds only the in-frame ones, with some missing. The sample lists about 60,000 clones, 90% to 96% occurring once. The data originate from a study of cytomegalovirus exposure and HLA in healthy donors. V shed 8 bases and J shed 6 bases, with 13 bases lying between them. The CDR3 is 13 residues long. The germline CDR1 and CDR2 sequences are MDHEN and SYDVKM. The sample comprised PBMCs. This clonotype originated in a woman aged 18-35 years in good health and CMV-seronegative. The genes are TRBV28 and TRBJ1-4, with D hard to call. The CDR3 here is CASGGGGDEKLFF. As DNA, the CDR3 is TGTGCCAGCGGCGGCGGCGGGGATGAAAAACTGTTTTTT.